The clone carrying this T cell receptor (beta chain) has only one observation. Its specificity is unknown. Brentuximab vedotin exposure varied, and every patient relapsed after autologous stem cell transplantation. Repertoires were generated with immunoSEQ multiplex PCR, while TCRdb's copy carries only in-frame clones and drops some. This sample has more than 70,000 clones, with around nine tenths found just once. The data were obtained in a study of PD-1 blockade in classical Hodgkin lymphoma. Background on the study: Patients had nivolumab dosed at 3 mg/kg, delivered intravenously every 2 weeks.

Trimming removed 6 bases from V and 4 bases from J; junction bases left unmatched: 8. This CDR3 comprises 15 residues. The germline CDR1 and CDR2 sequences are MDHEN and SYDVKM. General observations from the study: Although disease activity or prior therapy may be involved, causes of the repertoire differences remain undefined. A significant rise in TCR diversity was seen by C4D1 for CD4+ cells but not for CD8+ cells. Patients who responded completely had about the same baseline diversity as newly diagnosed patients.

This receptor was taken from a human donor with classical Hodgkin lymphoma. The specimen comprised peripheral blood mononuclear cells (PBMCs), sampled before the second cycle of nivolumab. The chain combines TRBV28 with TRBJ2-3; 9 nucleotides match TRBD1. The CDR3 nucleotides read TGTGCCAGCAGCCGAACAGGGGGCATCCCAGATACGCAGTATTTT. This encodes CASSRTGGIPDTQYF. Full variable domain (outside the CDR3, taken from reference TRBV28 and TRBJ2-3): DVKVTQSSRYLVKRTGEKVFLECVQDMDHENMFWYRQDPGLGLRLIYFSYDVKMKEKGDIPEGYSVSREKKERFSLILESASTNQTSMYLCASSRTGGIPDTQYFGPGTRLTVL.